The present T cell receptor beta chain was sequenced within a study of T-cell reconstitution after alpha-beta-depleted transplantation in children. Study-wide points: At the one-year point after transplant, T-cell counts and TCRbeta diversity were found to come mostly from T cells that had been newly produced.

V lost 3 bases and J lost 8; bases outside the gene matches: 15. The CDR3 has 16 amino acids. Germline V CDR1 and CDR2: DFQATT, SNEGSKA (reference sequence). A remark on this clonotype: Antigen specificity is unknown.

Unique molecular identifiers were incorporated when the TCRbeta library was constructed. TCRdb passed the PCR reads through MiXCR, listing each CDR3 protein once. The sample shows 450,000 to 600,000 distinct CDR3 sequences, 10% to 15% of them seen only once. The sequencing used PBMCs, mostly from graft donor cells, collected 360 days after TCRalphabeta/CD19-depleted stem cell transplant. The sequence came from a male patient between 10 and 17 years old who had a stem cell transplant for acute myeloid leukemia, so the T cells may come from the graft donor. The V gene is TRBV20-1, the J gene TRBJ2-3; 9 positions agree with TRBD2. The CDR3 protein is CSASSTAGGPEGTQYF. CDR3 DNA: TGCAGTGCTAGCTCAACCGCGGGAGGGCCGGAGGGTACGCAGTATTTT.